A single sample gave rise to the 25 T cell receptor beta chains below, sequenced in a study of technical replicates of blood from a few donors (dated 2017 in TCRdb). The library was prepared using the immunoSEQ multiplex PCR assay. TCRdb took this table from immuneACCESS and kept in-frame rearrangements with V and J called. Such tables lack part of the clones; where checked against another copy, unresolved V genes explain under half of the gap, and the rest is unexplained. Within this sample are 75,000 to 95,000 clones, with about 95% of them counted one time only. The biggest ten clones account for around 0.37% of the sample. Input material: T cells isolated from PBMCs. These receptors originate from a human donor in good health.

The gene calls are TRBV19 and TRBJ1-1, with no clear D. The length of the CDR3 is 12 residues. Trimming took 3 bases from V and 1 from J, leaving 3 bases between them. From germline, CDR1 is LNHDA and CDR2 SQIVND (reference sequence). The CDR3 protein is CASSIQNTEAFF. The CDR3 DNA follows: TGTGCCAGTAGTATTCAGAACACTGAAGCTTTCTTT.

This chain joins TRBV27 and TRBJ2-2; 10 bases line up with TRBD2. This CDR3 has 15 amino acids. The V and J ends lost 3 bases and 5 bases, in that order; junction bases with no gene match: 3. Per the germline V gene, CDR1 is MNHEY and CDR2 is SMNVEV (reference sequence). This CDR3 reads CASSLVAGGTGELFF. The CDR3 DNA reads as TGTGCCAGCAGTTTGGTAGCGGGAGGTACCGGGGAGCTGTTTTTT.

This rearrangement joins TRBV30 to TRBJ2-7, with 7 bases lining up with TRBD2. In germline, CDR1 is GTSNPN, CDR2 SVGIG (reference sequence). The CDR3 consists of 14 residues. V lost 1 base to trimming and J lost 1 base; unmatched junction nucleotides: 4. CDR3 coding DNA: TGTGCCTGGAGTGCGGCGGGAGTTTCCTACGAGCAGTACTTC. Its protein product is CAWSAAGVSYEQYF.

The chain carries TRBV25-1 and TRBJ1-3; D gene uncertain. This CDR3 is 13 amino acids long. Germline V gene sequence: CDR1 MGHDK, CDR2 SYGVNS. V was clipped by 5 bases and J by 0 bases, with 5 bases between them. The CDR3 DNA is TGTGCCAGCAGTCAGGCCTCTGGAAACACCATATATTTT. Amino acid sequence: CASSQASGNTIYF.

The genes are TRBV5-5 and TRBJ1-1; 7 positions agree with TRBD1. The CDR3 has 15 residues. With 4 bases clipped from V and 1 base from J, the junction kept 7 bases outside the gene matches. Germline V CDR1 and CDR2: SGHKS, YYEKEE (reference sequence). The CDR3 bases are TGTGCCAGCAGCACGCTCCGGGACAGGAACACTGAAGCTTTCTTT. Protein: CASSTLRDRNTEAFF. The variable domain in full, with the rest retrieved from reference TRBV5-5 and TRBJ1-1, is DAGVTQSPTHLIKTRGQQVTLRCSPISGHKSVSWYQQVLGQGPQFIFQYYEKEERGRGNFPDRFSARQFPNYSSELNVNALLLGDSALYLCASSTLRDRNTEAFFGQGTRLTVV.

This chain joins TRBV11-3 and TRBJ1-2; D is unclear. V was clipped by 5 bases and J by 0 bases, with 7 bases between them. The germline CDR1 and CDR2 sequences are SGHNT and YENEEA. The CDR3 length is 13 residues. The CDR3 bases are TGTGCCAGCAGCACGGGTCCTAACTATGGCTACACCTTC. The encoded protein is CASSTGPNYGYTF.

V is TRBV5-5 and J is TRBJ2-1; TRBD1 is a possible D gene (6 bases). This CDR3 contains 15 residues. Germline V CDR1 and CDR2: SGHKS, YYEKEE (reference sequence). Trimming stripped 4 bases from V and 2 bases from J, with 13 bases between. CDR3: CASSNTGRAYNEQFF. The CDR3 DNA follows: TGTGCCAGCAGCAACACAGGGAGAGCCTACAATGAGCAGTTCTTC.

The rearrangement uses TRBV30 and TRBJ1-2; D is ambiguous. Germline values: CDR1 GTSNPN, CDR2 SVGIG (reference sequence). Deletions cut 3 bases from V and 4 bases from J, with 9 bases between. The CDR3 is 12 residues long. The CDR3 region has the DNA TGTGCCTGGAGGATCACAACCTATGGCTACACCTTC. It translates to CAWRITTYGYTF.

A note on this clone: Relative to the germline gene, one junction end is altered; a read error may explain this. V gene TRBV27 combines with J gene TRBJ2-2, with 7 bases aligning to TRBD2. Germline CDR1 MNHEY, CDR2 SMNVEV (reference sequence). The CDR3 contains 16 residues. The CDR3 nucleotides read TGTGCCAGCAGTTGGAGCGGGAATACAAACATCGGGGAGCTGTTTTTT. Its translation is CASSWSGNTNIGELFF.

This clone appeared a single time. V is TRBV30 and J is TRBJ2-1; 9 nucleotides line up with TRBD2. The CDR3 extends over 15 amino acids. Germline V lookup: CDR1 GTSNPN, CDR2 SVGIG (reference sequence). Germline trimming cut 2 bases from V and 3 bases from J; bases unmatched to any gene: 5. CDR3 in amino acids: CAWSKGTSSYNEQFF. CDR3 in DNA: TGTGCCTGGAGTAAAGGGACTAGCAGCTACAATGAGCAGTTCTTC. The whole variable domain, filled in from reference TRBV30 and TRBJ2-1, reads SQTIHQWPATLVQPVGSPLSLECTVEGTSNPNLYWYRQAAGRGLQLLFYSVGIGQISSEVPQNLSASRPQDRQFILSSKKLLLSDSGFYLCAWSKGTSSYNEQFFGPGTRLTVL.

The chain employs TRBV7-6 and TRBJ1-2, with D unclear. The CDR3 runs to 13 residues. Germline V gene lookup returns CDR1 SGHVS and CDR2 FNYEAQ. The ends were cut back, 5 bases at V and 1 base at J, with 8 bases in the middle. CDR3 DNA: TGTGCCAGCAGCATGGCCGATAACTATGGCTACACCTTC. Protein: CASSMADNYGYTF.

The chain is built from TRBV19 and TRBJ2-2, with TRBD1 identical over 10 bases. Trimming removed 5 bases from V and 6 bases from J; junction bases left unmatched: 6. Looked up from germline, CDR1 is LNHDA and CDR2 is SQIVND (reference sequence). The CDR3 has 15 amino acids. This CDR3 reads CASSWGTGEPGELFF. The CDR3 DNA follows: TGTGCCAGTAGTTGGGGGACAGGGGAACCCGGGGAGCTGTTTTTT.

This clone is a singleton in its sample. The chain combines TRBV9 with TRBJ2-3, with 14 bases matching TRBD2. The CDR3 loop spans 16 amino acids. The junction had 7 bases not matched to a gene; V was cut back by 6 bases and J by 4 bases. From germline, CDR1 is SGDLS and CDR2 YYNGEE. CDR3: CASTGTSGRGSDTQYF. The CDR3 DNA follows: TGTGCCAGCACCGGGACTAGCGGGAGAGGCTCAGATACGCAGTATTTT. The full variable domain, rest sourced from reference TRBV9 and TRBJ2-3, is DSGVTQTPKHLITATGQRVTLRCSPRSGDLSVYWYQQSLDQGLQFLIQYYNGEERAKGNILERFSAQQFPDLHSELNLSSLELGDSALYFCASTGTSGRGSDTQYFGPGTRLTVL.

This clone showed up just once. The chain employs TRBV7-2 and TRBJ2-2, with TRBD2 matching over 10 bases. The CDR3 runs 15 residues. CDR1 SGHTA and CDR2 FQGNSA come from the germline V gene. Unmatched junction bases numbered 4, after V lost 4 bases and J lost 5 bases. The CDR3 DNA reads TGTGCCAGCAGCTGGGGACTAGCGAGAACCGGGGAGCTGTTTTTT. It encodes CASSWGLARTGELFF.

The chain couples TRBV4-1 to TRBJ1-5; TRBD1 aligns across 9 bases. The V gene end was trimmed by 6 bases and the J gene end by 7 bases; junction bases not matched to a gene: 7. Germline CDR1 is MGHRA and CDR2 is YSYEKL. This CDR3 spans 14 amino acids. The CDR3 region has the DNA TGCGCCAGCAGTAGGGGACAGGGAAGCCAGCCCCAGCATTTT. Amino acid sequence: CASSRGQGSQPQHF.

The chain links TRBV5-1 to TRBJ2-3; perhaps TRBD2 as D (6 bases). CDR1 is SGHRS, CDR2 YFSETQ, per germline. V lost 1 base to trimming and J lost 2 bases, with 11 bases between them. The CDR3 runs to 15 residues. CDR3 loop: CASSLSRGSTDTQYF. CDR3 in DNA: TGCGCCAGCAGCTTGTCGCGGGGATCCACAGATACGCAGTATTTT.

CDR3 in DNA: TGTGCCAGCAGCCAACTAGGCGGGAACACCGGGGAGCTGTTTTTT. Its translation is CASSQLGGNTGELFF. The chain couples TRBV7-9 to TRBJ2-2, with D tentatively TRBD2 (5 bases). The CDR3 consists of 15 residues. Per the germline V gene, CDR1 is SEHNR and CDR2 is FQNEAQ (reference sequence). The V and J ends lost 5 bases and 1 base respectively, with 11 bases between them.

CDR3 residues: CASTREGGPDTQYF. CDR3 nucleotide sequence: TGCGCCAGCACCCGGGAGGGGGGACCAGATACGCAGTATTTT. This rearrangement joins TRBV5-1 to TRBJ2-3; 8 bases are shared with TRBD2. The CDR3 extends over 14 amino acids. Germline CDR1 SGHRS, CDR2 YFSETQ. Trimming took 6 bases from V and 4 from J; bases not matched to a gene: 7.

J is TRBJ2-1 and V is TRBV9, with D possibly being TRBD2 (8 bases). The V end was cut by 4 bases, the J end by 14 bases, with 16 bases between. CDR1 is SGDLS and CDR2 is YYNGEE in the germline V gene. This CDR3 spans 12 amino acids. CDR3 region: CASSPHSGTEFF. Here the CDR3 DNA reads TGTGCCAGCAGCCCTCATAGCGGGACAGAGTTCTTC.

This rearrangement joins TRBV9 to TRBJ2-7; 12 bases fit TRBD2. CDR1 is SGDLS and CDR2 is YYNGEE in the germline V gene. This CDR3 spans 14 amino acids. Trimming at V came to 3 bases and at J to 6 bases, leaving 4 bases not matched to a gene. The CDR3 coding sequence is TGTGCCAGCAGCGAACTAGCGGGAGGAGTCGAGCAGTACTTC. This codes for CASSELAGGVEQYF.

The chain links TRBV9 to TRBJ2-2, with D possibly being TRBD2 (6 bases). The length of the CDR3 is 15 residues. V was cut by 4 bases and J by 0 bases, with 10 bases left in between. Germline assignment: CDR1 SGDLS and CDR2 YYNGEE. The CDR3 bases are TGTGCCAGCAGCCCCGGGACTCCGAACACCGGGGAGCTGTTTTTT. Translation gives CASSPGTPNTGELFF.

The genes are TRBV30 and TRBJ2-4; 10 bases match TRBD2. Germline V CDR1 and CDR2: GTSNPN, SVGIG (reference sequence). V lost 3 bases, J lost 0 bases, and 8 bases stayed unmatched. The CDR3 covers 17 residues. For the CDR3, the DNA is TGTGCCTGGAGCTTAGGACTAGCGGAGCTAGCCAAAAACATTCAGTACTTC. It yields the protein CAWSLGLAELAKNIQYF.

The rearrangement uses TRBV28 and TRBJ2-1, with 11 bases lining up with TRBD2. This CDR3 is 15 amino acids long. Trimming took 8 bases from V and 7 from J; bases not matched to a gene: 10. Germline V gives CDR1 MDHEN, CDR2 SYDVKM. The CDR3 protein is CASGIPSGRRNEQFF. The CDR3 nucleotides are TGTGCCAGCGGGATTCCTAGCGGGAGGAGGAATGAGCAGTTCTTC.

The chain employs TRBV15 and TRBJ2-7; possibly TRBD2 for D (5 bases). CDR3 length equals 15 residues. V lost 0 bases and J lost 1, with 10 bases in between. The germline gives CDR1 LNHNV, CDR2 YYDKDF (reference sequence). The CDR3 is CATSREILGSYEQYF. The DNA of the CDR3 is TGTGCCACCAGCAGAGAAATACTAGGGTCCTACGAGCAGTACTTC.

This clone occurred once. V usage is TRBV5-1 and J usage is TRBJ2-3, with D perhaps TRBD1 (6 bases). Germline lookup yields CDR1 SGHRS and CDR2 YFSETQ. V gave up 4 bases and J gave up 1 base, with 10 bases separating them. The CDR3 is made up of 14 amino acids. CDR3 region: CASSLSGGTDTQYF. The CDR3 DNA reads as TGCGCCAGCAGCCTCTCAGGGGGCACAGATACGCAGTATTTT.